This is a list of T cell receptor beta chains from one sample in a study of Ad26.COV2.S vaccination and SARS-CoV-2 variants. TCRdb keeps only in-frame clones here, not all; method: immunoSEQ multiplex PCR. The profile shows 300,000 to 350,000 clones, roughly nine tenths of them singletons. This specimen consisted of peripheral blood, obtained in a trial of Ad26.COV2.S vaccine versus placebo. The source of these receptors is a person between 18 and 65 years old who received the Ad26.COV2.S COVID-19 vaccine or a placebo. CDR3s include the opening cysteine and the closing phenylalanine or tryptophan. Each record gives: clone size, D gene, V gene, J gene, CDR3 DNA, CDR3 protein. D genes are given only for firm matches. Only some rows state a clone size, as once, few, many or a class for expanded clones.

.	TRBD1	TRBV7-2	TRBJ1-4	TGTGCCAGCAGCTTAGCGGGTTATACAGGGGGTAATGAAAAACTGTTTTTT	CASSLAGYTGGNEKLFF
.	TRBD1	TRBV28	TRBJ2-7	TGTGCCAGCAGATCAGGGGGCTTAAGCGTCCACGAGCAGTACTTC	CASRSGGLSVHEQYF
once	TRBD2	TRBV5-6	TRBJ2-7	TGTGCCAGCAGCAGCAGACTAGCGGGAGGCCGTGGCGAGCAGTACTTC	CASSSRLAGGRGEQYF
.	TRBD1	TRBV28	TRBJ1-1	TGTGCCAGCAGTTCCGGACAGGGAGGGTGGGCCACTGAAGCTTTCTTT	CASSSGQGGWATEAFF
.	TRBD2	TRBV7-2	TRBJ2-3	TGTGCCAGCAGCTCAGGGACTAGCGGGGTAGTTAGCACAGATACGCAGTATTTT	CASSSGTSGVVSTDTQYF
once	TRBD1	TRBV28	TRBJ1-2	TGTGCCAGCAGTTCGACGGGGACAGTATATGGCTACACCTTC	CASSSTGTVYGYTF
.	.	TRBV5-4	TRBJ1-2	TGTGCCAGCAGCCCCCAAGGTCGACAGACCTACTCCTATGGCTACACCTTC	CASSPQGRQTYSYGYTF
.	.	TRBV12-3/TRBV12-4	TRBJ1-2	TGTGCCAGCAGCCCGGACATTTTGGATGGCTACACCTTC	CASSPDILDGYTF
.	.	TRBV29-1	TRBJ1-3	TGCAGCGCAAAGAGGGTTTTGGGAAACACCATATATTTT	CSAKRVLGNTIYF
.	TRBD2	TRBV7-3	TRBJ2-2	TGTGCCAGCAGCCCGGCTAGCGGGGCCAACACCGGGGAGCTGTTTTTT	CASSPASGANTGELFF
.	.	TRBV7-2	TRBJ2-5	TGTGCCAGCAGCTTAGGTTCGGGTGGGGAGACCCAGTACTTC	CASSLGSGGETQYF
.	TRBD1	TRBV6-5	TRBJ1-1	TGTGCCAGTGATCGGGGACAGGGGTACACTGAAGCTTTCTTT	CASDRGQGYTEAFF
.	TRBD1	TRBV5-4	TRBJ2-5	TGTGCCAGCAGCGGACAGGGCCGTGAGACCCAGTACTTC	CASSGQGRETQYF
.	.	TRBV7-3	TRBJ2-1	TGTGCCAGCAGCTTAGGCCAGGGGACCGGCGATGAGCAGTTCTTC	CASSLGQGTGDEQFF
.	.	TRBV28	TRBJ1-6	TGTGCCAGCAGCCTCGGACGAGGGTCACCCCTCCACTTT	CASSLGRGSPLHF
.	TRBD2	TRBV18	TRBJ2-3	TGTGCCAGCTCACCACCGAACAGCGGGGGAAGAGATACGCAGTATTTT	CASSPPNSGGRDTQYF
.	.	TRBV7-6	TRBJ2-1	TGTGCCAGCAGCTTAGGTGAGAATGAGCAGTTCTTC	CASSLGENEQFF
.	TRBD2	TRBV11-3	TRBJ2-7	TGTGCCAGCAGCTTAGCAGGGACTAGCGGGACCTCCTACGAGCAGTACTTC	CASSLAGTSGTSYEQYF
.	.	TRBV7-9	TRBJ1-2	TGTGCCAGCAGCCCCCTGGGCAGGGACGGCTACACCTTC	CASSPLGRDGYTF
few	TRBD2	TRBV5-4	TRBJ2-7	TGTGCCAGCAGCCCAACTAGCGGGATTATTGCCTACGAGCAGTACTTC	CASSPTSGIIAYEQYF
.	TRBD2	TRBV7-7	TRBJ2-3	TGTGCTAGCAGCTCAGGACTAGCGGGGGTAACAGATACGCAGTATTTT	CASSSGLAGVTDTQYF
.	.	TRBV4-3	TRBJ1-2	TGCGCCAGCAGCCAAGGACGGAGCTCCTATGGCTACACCTTC	CASSQGRSSYGYTF
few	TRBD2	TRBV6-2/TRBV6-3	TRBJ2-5	TGTGCCAGCAGCTTCGGACTAGCCAGAGAGACCCAGTACTTC	CASSFGLARETQYF
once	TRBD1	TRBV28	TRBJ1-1	TGTGCCAGCAGACAAGACAGGGCTTACGCTGAAGCTTTCTTT	CASRQDRAYAEAFF
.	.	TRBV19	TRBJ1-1	TGTGCCAGTAGTATTGGTCCCCAATTCCCCGAAGGGAGCGTGGGGATGAACACTGAAGCTTTCTTT	CASSIGPQFPEGSVGMNTEAFF
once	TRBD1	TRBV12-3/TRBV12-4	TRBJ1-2	TGTGCCAGCAGCCCGACAGGGAACTATGGCTACACCTTC	CASSPTGNYGYTF
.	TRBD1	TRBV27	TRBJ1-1	TGTGCCAGCAGTTTCGGGACAGTTAAGGTGAACACTGAAGCTTTCTTT	CASSFGTVKVNTEAFF
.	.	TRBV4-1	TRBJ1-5	TGCGCCAGCAGCCAAGTGGTACAGATTAATAGCAATCAGCCCCAGCATTTT	CASSQVVQINSNQPQHF
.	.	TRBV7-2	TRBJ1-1	TGTGCCAGCAACCCACCGGGACTATACACTGAAGCTTTCTTT	CASNPPGLYTEAFF
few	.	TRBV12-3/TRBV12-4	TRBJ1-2	TGTGCCAGCAGCCGTAGTTTAGGTTCGGGCTACACCTTC	CASSRSLGSGYTF
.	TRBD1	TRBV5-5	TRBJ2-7	TGTGCCAGCAGCTTGCTTGGACAGGGGGCGTACGAGCAGTACTTC	CASSLLGQGAYEQYF
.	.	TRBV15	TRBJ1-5	TGTGCCACCAGCAGAGATAATTACGCGCAGCCCCAGCATTTT	CATSRDNYAQPQHF
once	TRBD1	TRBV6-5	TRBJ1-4	TGTGCCAGCAGTTACGGGGGGACAGGTGAAAAACTGTTTTTT	CASSYGGTGEKLFF
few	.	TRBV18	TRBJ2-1	TGTGCCAGCTCACCTTGGGGGCAGGCCAACAATGAGCAGTTCTTC	CASSPWGQANNEQFF
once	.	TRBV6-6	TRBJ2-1	TGTGCCAGCAGTTTCGTCGATAGCTCCTACAATGAGCAGTTCTTC	CASSFVDSSYNEQFF
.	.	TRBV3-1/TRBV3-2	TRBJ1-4	TGTGCCAGCAGCCAAGCCGGGAGGGAGAGGACTAATGAAAAACTGTTTTTT	CASSQAGRERTNEKLFF
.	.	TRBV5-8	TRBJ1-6	TGTGCCAGCCGTGACCACTCCTATAATTCACCCCTCCACTTT	CASRDHSYNSPLHF
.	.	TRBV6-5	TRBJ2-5	TGTGCCAGCAGTTACTCGCAAGGGTTCCAAGAGACCCAGTACTTC	CASSYSQGFQETQYF
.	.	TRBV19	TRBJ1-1	TGTGCCAGTAGTCGACAGAGCATGAACACTGAAGCTTTCTTT	CASSRQSMNTEAFF
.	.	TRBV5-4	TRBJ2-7	TGTGCCAGCAGCTTCTATGTTTCCGACGAGCAGTACTTC	CASSFYVSDEQYF
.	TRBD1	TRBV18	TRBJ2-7	TGTGCCAGCTCACCACCGATTATTCCCGTGACAGGGGGAGGCGAGCAGTACTTC	CASSPPIIPVTGGGEQYF
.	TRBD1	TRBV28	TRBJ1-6	TGTGCCAGCAGATCGACAGGGGGAGATTCACCCCTCCACTTT	CASRSTGGDSPLHF
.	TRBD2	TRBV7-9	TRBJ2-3	TGTGCCAGCAGCTTTGGTAGCGGGAGATTCGGAGATACGCAGTATTTT	CASSFGSGRFGDTQYF
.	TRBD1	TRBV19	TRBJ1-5	TGTGCCAGTAGTTGGACAGGGGCTGGAAACCAGCCCCAGCATTTT	CASSWTGAGNQPQHF
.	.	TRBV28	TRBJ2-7	TGTGCCAGCAGTCTGGGGGGAGTCGAGCAGTACTTC	CASSLGGVEQYF
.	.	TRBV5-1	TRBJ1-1	TGCGCCAGTCGCTACGGTAACACTGAAGCTTTCTTT	CASRYGNTEAFF
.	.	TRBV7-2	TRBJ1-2	TGTGCCAGCAGCCCAATACAGTATTATGGCTACACCTTC	CASSPIQYYGYTF
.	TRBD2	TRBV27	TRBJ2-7	TGTGCCAGCAGTTCGGTGCCGGGGGGCGAGCAGTACTTC	CASSSVPGGEQYF
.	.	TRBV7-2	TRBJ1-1	TGTGCCAGCAGCTTAGAGGGACGGGAAGCTTTCTTT	CASSLEGREAFF
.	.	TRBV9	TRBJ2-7	TGTGCCAGCAGCGTAGGTTATTCTCCCTACGAGCAGTACTTC	CASSVGYSPYEQYF
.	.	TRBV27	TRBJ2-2	TGTGCCAGCAGTTTTTTGAGAAATCCCGGGGAGCTGTTTTTT	CASSFLRNPGELFF